This TCR beta chain was obtained from a study of T cell responses to AZD1222 COVID-19 vaccine. The assay was immunoSEQ multiplex PCR, and TCRdb's table has in-frame clones only and misses some. The sample holds 150,000 to 160,000 clones, more than 85% seen once. Broader study findings: A mostly white British donor set with more females was recruited, and clonal diversity was possibly underestimated. Of spike-specific TCRs, nearly half reportedly target regions left unmutated in variants. Only 5 or 6 individuals given AZD1222 were seropositive at baseline. Dominant at 160-218 and 743-854, vaccine-associated CD4 TCRs also spanned spike.

In this sample, this clone turned up a few times. Its target is unknown. Per germline, CDR1 SGHNT and CDR2 YYREEE (reference sequence). The length of the CDR3 is 13 residues. V was trimmed by 3 bases and J by 10 bases, leaving 11 bases between them. This sequence was found in an adult who received the AZD1222 COVID-19 vaccine. The V gene is TRBV5-4, the J gene TRBJ1-6; no firm D call. Here the sequenced sample was peripheral blood, taken 28 days after the second AZD1222 dose. CDR3: CASSSAPQSPLHF. The CDR3 DNA is TGTGCCAGCAGCTCCGCCCCCCAGTCACCCCTCCACTTT. The full variable domain, rest sourced from reference TRBV5-4 and TRBJ1-6, is ETGVTQSPTHLIKTRGQQVTLRCSSQSGHNTVSWYQQALGQGPQFIFQYYREEENGRGNFPPRFSGLQFPNYSSELNVNALELDDSALYLCASSSAPQSPLHFGNGTRLTVT.